This T cell receptor (beta chain) was profiled in a study of cytomegalovirus exposure and HLA in healthy donors. A multiplex PCR was run with 60 Vbeta primers and 13 Jbeta primers. TCRdb's copy holds only in-frame clones and misses some; the assay was immunoSEQ multiplex PCR. Here the sample spans about 93,000 clones, over 65% being singletons. This clone was found many times. The antigen is not known. In germline, CDR1 is MGHDK, CDR2 SYGVNS. Trimming cost V 3 bases and J 0 bases, with 15 bases left between them. The CDR3 is 16 residues long. Study-level points and caveats: It was 150 to 200 TCR beta chains that were listed as cytomegalovirus-associated. Productive status was seen about 90% or about 30% of the time for most TCR beta V segments in an earlier analysis. Reportedly, HLA-A and HLA-B alleles of most subjects were accurately predicted from TCR beta.

What was sequenced was PBMCs. The origin of this receptor is a man between 45 and 60 years old in good health and CMV-seronegative. V gene TRBV25-1 combines with J gene TRBJ2-7, with D maybe TRBD2 (6 bases). The CDR3 coding sequence is TGTGCCAGCAGTGAGGGAACAGCGGGTCACTCCTACGAGCAGTACTTC. Protein sequence: CASSEGTAGHSYEQYF.